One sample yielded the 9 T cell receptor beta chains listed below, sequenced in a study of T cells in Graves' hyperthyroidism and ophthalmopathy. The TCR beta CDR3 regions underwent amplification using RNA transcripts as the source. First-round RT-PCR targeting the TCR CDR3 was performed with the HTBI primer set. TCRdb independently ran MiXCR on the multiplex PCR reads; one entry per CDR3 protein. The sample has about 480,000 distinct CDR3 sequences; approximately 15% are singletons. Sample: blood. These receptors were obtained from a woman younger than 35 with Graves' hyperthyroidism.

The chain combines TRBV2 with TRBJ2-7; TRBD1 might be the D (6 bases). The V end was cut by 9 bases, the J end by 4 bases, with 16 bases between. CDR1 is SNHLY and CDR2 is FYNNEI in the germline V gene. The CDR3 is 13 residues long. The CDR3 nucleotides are TGTGCCAGTCTCCGGGACACCGCTTACGAGCAGTACTTC. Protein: CASLRDTAYEQYF.

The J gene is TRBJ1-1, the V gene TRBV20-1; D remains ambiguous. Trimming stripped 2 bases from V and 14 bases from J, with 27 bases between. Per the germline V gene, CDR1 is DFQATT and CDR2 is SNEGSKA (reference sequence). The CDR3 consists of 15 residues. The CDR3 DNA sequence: TGCAGTGCTAGACCCGACACACTAGTGAACACTGACGCCTTCTTT. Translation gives CSARPDTLVNTDAFF.

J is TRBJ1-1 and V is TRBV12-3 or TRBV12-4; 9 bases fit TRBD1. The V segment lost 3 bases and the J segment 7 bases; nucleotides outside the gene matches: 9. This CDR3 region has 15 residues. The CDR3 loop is CASSLTGTGHDEAFF. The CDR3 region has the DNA TGTGCCAGCAGTTTGACCGGGACAGGGCATGATGAAGCTTTCTTT.

CDR3 DNA: TGTGCCAGCAGTGAACTAGCGGGAGGCATCTACGAGCAGTACTTC. Translating it yields CASSELAGGIYEQYF. This chain uses TRBV6-1 with TRBJ2-7, with 11 nucleotides matching TRBD2. The ends lost 2 bases at V and 3 bases at J; junction bases unmatched: 3. The germline CDR1 and CDR2 sequences are MNHNS and SASEGT. The CDR3 contains 15 residues.

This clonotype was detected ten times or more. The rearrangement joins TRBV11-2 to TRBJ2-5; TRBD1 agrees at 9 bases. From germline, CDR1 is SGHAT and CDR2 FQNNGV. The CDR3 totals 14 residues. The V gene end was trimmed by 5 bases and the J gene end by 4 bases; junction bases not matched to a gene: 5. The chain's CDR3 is CASSHPGQGETQYF. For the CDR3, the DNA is TGTGCCAGCAGCCACCCGGGACAGGGAGAGACCCAGTACTTC.

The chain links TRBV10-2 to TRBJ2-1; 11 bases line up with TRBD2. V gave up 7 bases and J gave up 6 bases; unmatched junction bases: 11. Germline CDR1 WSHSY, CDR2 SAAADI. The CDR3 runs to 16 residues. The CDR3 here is CASKVGTSGPCNEQFF. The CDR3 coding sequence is TGCGCCAGCAAAGTCGGGACTAGCGGTCCGTGCAATGAGCAGTTCTTC.

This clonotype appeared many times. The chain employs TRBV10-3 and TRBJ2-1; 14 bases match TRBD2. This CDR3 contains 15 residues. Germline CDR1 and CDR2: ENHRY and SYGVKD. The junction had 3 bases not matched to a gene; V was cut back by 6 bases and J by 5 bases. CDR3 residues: CAIRGLAGDDNEQFF. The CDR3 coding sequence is TGTGCCATCAGGGGACTAGCGGGAGACGACAATGAGCAGTTCTTC.

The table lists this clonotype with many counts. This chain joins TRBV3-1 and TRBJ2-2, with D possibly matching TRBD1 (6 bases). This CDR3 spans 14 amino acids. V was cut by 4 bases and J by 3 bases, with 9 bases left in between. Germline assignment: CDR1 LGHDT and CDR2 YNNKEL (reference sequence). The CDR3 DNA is TGTGCCAGCAGCCCCCGGACAGACACCGGGGAGCTGTTTTTT. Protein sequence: CASSPRTDTGELFF. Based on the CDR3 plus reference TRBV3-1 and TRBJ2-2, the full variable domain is DTAVSQTPKYLVTQMGNDKSIKCEQNLGHDTMYWYKQDSKKFLKIMFSYNNKELIINETVPNRFSPKSPDKAHLNLHINSLELGDSAVYFCASSPRTDTGELFFGEGSRLTVL.

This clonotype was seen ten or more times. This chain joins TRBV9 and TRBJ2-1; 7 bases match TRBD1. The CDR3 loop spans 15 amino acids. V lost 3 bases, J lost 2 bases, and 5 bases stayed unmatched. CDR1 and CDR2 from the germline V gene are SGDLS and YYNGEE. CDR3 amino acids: CASSDPGTAYNEQFF. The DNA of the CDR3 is TGTGCCAGCAGCGACCCGGGGACAGCCTACAATGAGCAGTTCTTC.